These T cell receptor beta chains were read from a single sample in a study of blood T cell repertoires in COVID-19. Repertoires were generated with immunoSEQ multiplex PCR, while TCRdb's copy carries only in-frame clones and drops some. The sample yields 60,000 to 75,000 clones, roughly 85% seen once. The source material was peripheral blood. The origin of the receptors is a woman older than 75 with acute or convalescent COVID-19. Both conserved end residues are trimmed from each CDR3. The D gene is left open where the match is weak.

cdr3_length: 12; j_call: TRBJ1-4; v_call: TRBV5-4; d_call: -; cdr3_aa: ASSPTGRDEKLF
cdr3_length: 13; j_call: TRBJ1-1; v_call: TRBV30; d_call: TRBD1; cdr3_aa: AWSKPGQGNTEAF
cdr3_length: 10; j_call: TRBJ2-7; v_call: TRBV12-5; d_call: -; cdr3_aa: ASGRGYDEQY
cdr3_length: 14; j_call: TRBJ2-1; v_call: TRBV27; d_call: TRBD2; cdr3_aa: ASSRAGGGSYNEQF
cdr3_length: 12; j_call: TRBJ2-5; v_call: TRBV5-1; d_call: TRBD1; cdr3_aa: ASRPTGGEETQY
cdr3_length: 8; j_call: TRBJ2-5; v_call: TRBV20-1; d_call: -; cdr3_aa: SAEQETQY
cdr3_length: 16; j_call: TRBJ2-3; v_call: TRBV7-8; d_call: TRBD2; cdr3_aa: ASSGGTSGGAGTDTQY
cdr3_length: 13; j_call: TRBJ2-2; v_call: TRBV19; d_call: TRBD1; cdr3_aa: ASSIGTGSTGELF
cdr3_length: 14; j_call: TRBJ2-7; v_call: TRBV19; d_call: -; cdr3_aa: ASSSLTQGKEYEQY
cdr3_length: 14; j_call: TRBJ1-2; v_call: TRBV11-2; d_call: -; cdr3_aa: ASSLSPDGGNYGYT
cdr3_length: 10; j_call: TRBJ2-3; v_call: TRBV12-3/TRBV12-4; d_call: -; cdr3_aa: ASSQSTDTQY
cdr3_length: 14; j_call: TRBJ2-3; v_call: TRBV6-1; d_call: TRBD1; cdr3_aa: ASSGPGPTGGDTQY
cdr3_length: 13; j_call: TRBJ2-1; v_call: TRBV2; d_call: -; cdr3_aa: ASSEAEGLFPRGF
cdr3_length: 15; j_call: TRBJ1-6; v_call: TRBV27; d_call: -; cdr3_aa: ASSSYWGVLRNSPLH
cdr3_length: 11; j_call: TRBJ1-6; v_call: TRBV30; d_call: -; cdr3_aa: AWTRGGNSPLH
cdr3_length: 13; j_call: TRBJ1-5; v_call: TRBV6-5; d_call: -; cdr3_aa: ASSYSGSSNQPQH
cdr3_length: 13; j_call: TRBJ2-2; v_call: TRBV11-1; d_call: -; cdr3_aa: ASTKGGANTGELF
cdr3_length: 14; j_call: TRBJ2-3; v_call: TRBV18; d_call: TRBD2; cdr3_aa: ASSPPGRAGRDTQY
cdr3_length: 12; j_call: TRBJ1-2; v_call: TRBV19; d_call: -; cdr3_aa: ASERGGSLWGYT
cdr3_length: 17; j_call: TRBJ2-2; v_call: TRBV19; d_call: TRBD2; cdr3_aa: ASSIAPRLAGSNTGELF
cdr3_length: 11; j_call: TRBJ1-2; v_call: TRBV6-5; d_call: -; cdr3_aa: ASSYAGDYGYT
cdr3_length: 12; j_call: TRBJ2-7; v_call: TRBV6-1; d_call: -; cdr3_aa: ASSEVGDSYEQY
cdr3_length: 12; j_call: TRBJ1-1; v_call: TRBV6-5; d_call: -; cdr3_aa: ASTDRSFVTEAF
cdr3_length: 13; j_call: TRBJ2-7; v_call: TRBV5-1; d_call: -; cdr3_aa: ASSLDRVVPYEQY
cdr3_length: 13; j_call: TRBJ2-7; v_call: TRBV7-9; d_call: TRBD1; cdr3_aa: ASSPTGDSSYEQY
cdr3_length: 11; j_call: TRBJ1-5; v_call: TRBV12-3/TRBV12-4; d_call: -; cdr3_aa: ASSGGSNQPQH
cdr3_length: 12; j_call: TRBJ1-1; v_call: TRBV29-1; d_call: TRBD1; cdr3_aa: SVEQGAVNTEAF
cdr3_length: 14; j_call: TRBJ2-5; v_call: TRBV2; d_call: TRBD1; cdr3_aa: ASSEAARGPVETQY
cdr3_length: 14; j_call: TRBJ2-5; v_call: TRBV5-1; d_call: TRBD1; cdr3_aa: ASSSGQDRKGETQY
cdr3_length: 11; j_call: TRBJ2-3; v_call: TRBV7-9; d_call: -; cdr3_aa: ASSFSEADTQY
cdr3_length: 12; j_call: TRBJ1-4; v_call: TRBV5-4; d_call: -; cdr3_aa: ASSLQGSNEKLF
cdr3_length: 15; j_call: TRBJ2-1; v_call: TRBV7-8; d_call: TRBD2; cdr3_aa: ASSLEQRGVGYNEQF
cdr3_length: 13; j_call: TRBJ1-2; v_call: TRBV4-1; d_call: TRBD1; cdr3_aa: ASSQGVTGNYGYT
cdr3_length: 12; j_call: TRBJ2-5; v_call: TRBV6-1; d_call: -; cdr3_aa: ASSEGWGEHKEY
cdr3_length: 12; j_call: TRBJ2-7; v_call: TRBV27; d_call: -; cdr3_aa: ASSLVMTSYEQY
cdr3_length: 13; j_call: TRBJ1-5; v_call: TRBV18; d_call: -; cdr3_aa: ASSPGQRFDQPQH
cdr3_length: 13; j_call: TRBJ1-2; v_call: TRBV5-1; d_call: TRBD1; cdr3_aa: ASSSSPGQGIVYT
cdr3_length: 14; j_call: TRBJ1-3; v_call: TRBV2; d_call: -; cdr3_aa: ASSEQGLNSGNTIY
cdr3_length: 12; j_call: TRBJ2-5; v_call: TRBV9; d_call: TRBD1; cdr3_aa: ASSPRTGYETQY
cdr3_length: 12; j_call: TRBJ2-1; v_call: TRBV5-4; d_call: -; cdr3_aa: ASSSPRSDNEQF
cdr3_length: 14; j_call: TRBJ1-1; v_call: TRBV7-8; d_call: -; cdr3_aa: ASSLGGGDPKDEAF
cdr3_length: 12; j_call: TRBJ2-3; v_call: TRBV4-1; d_call: -; cdr3_aa: ASSQGVATDTQY
cdr3_length: 13; j_call: TRBJ2-1; v_call: TRBV3-1/TRBV3-2; d_call: -; cdr3_aa: ASSQSGTPYNEQF
cdr3_length: 9; j_call: TRBJ2-3; v_call: TRBV29-1; d_call: -; cdr3_aa: SVAPADTQY
cdr3_length: 12; j_call: TRBJ2-7; v_call: TRBV2; d_call: TRBD1; cdr3_aa: ASSGDRAGGEQY
cdr3_length: 14; j_call: TRBJ2-3; v_call: TRBV18; d_call: TRBD2; cdr3_aa: ASSELPAGSTDTQY
cdr3_length: 12; j_call: TRBJ2-4; v_call: TRBV5-4; d_call: TRBD1; cdr3_aa: ASSSRTGGNIQY
cdr3_length: 11; j_call: TRBJ1-1; v_call: TRBV5-1; d_call: -; cdr3_aa: ASSSGGRSEAF
cdr3_length: 13; j_call: TRBJ2-1; v_call: TRBV7-2; d_call: TRBD2; cdr3_aa: ASSTLAGGSSEQF
cdr3_length: 11; j_call: TRBJ1-1; v_call: TRBV6-5; d_call: -; cdr3_aa: ASSRGGNTEAF
cdr3_length: 14; j_call: TRBJ1-1; v_call: TRBV9; d_call: TRBD1; cdr3_aa: ASSVGTGGGWAEAF
cdr3_length: 16; j_call: TRBJ2-4; v_call: TRBV7-9; d_call: TRBD1; cdr3_aa: ASSPQIGRDSFKNIQY
cdr3_length: 13; j_call: TRBJ2-1; v_call: TRBV5-1; d_call: TRBD2; cdr3_aa: ASSFSGGAYNEQF
cdr3_length: 10; j_call: TRBJ1-1; v_call: TRBV29-1; d_call: TRBD1; cdr3_aa: SVVVGGQEAF
cdr3_length: 12; j_call: TRBJ1-2; v_call: TRBV4-1; d_call: -; cdr3_aa: ASSQSQGPYGYT
cdr3_length: 13; j_call: TRBJ2-1; v_call: TRBV11-2; d_call: TRBD2; cdr3_aa: ASSLGTSGVGEQF
cdr3_length: 12; j_call: TRBJ2-1; v_call: TRBV2; d_call: -; cdr3_aa: ASRGPSEYNEQF
cdr3_length: 12; j_call: TRBJ1-2; v_call: TRBV5-6; d_call: -; cdr3_aa: ASSLEGVSYGYT